What follows are 5 T cell receptor beta chains derived from one specimen sequenced in a study of blood T cell repertoires in COVID-19. Profiling relied on immunoSEQ multiplex PCR, and the TCRdb table lists in-frame clones only, not all of them. The table includes 75,000 or so clones, roughly 86% detected once. The sample was peripheral blood. These receptors all stem from a man aged 70 or older with acute or convalescent COVID-19.

This clone appeared a few times. The V and J genes are TRBV3-1 (or the pseudogene TRBV3-2) and TRBJ2-1; 9 positions agree with TRBD1. The V gene end was trimmed by 4 bases and the J gene end by 12 bases; junction bases not matched to a gene: 10. This CDR3 contains 14 residues. The germline V gene encodes CDR1 LGHDT and CDR2 YNNKEL (reference sequence). CDR3 region: CASSLSGQGRGQFF. DNA for the CDR3: TGTGCCAGCAGCCTTTCCGGACAGGGGAGAGGGCAGTTCTTC.

V and J are TRBV3-1 (or the pseudogene TRBV3-2) and TRBJ1-1; 8 bases fit TRBD1. The length of the CDR3 is 15 residues. In germline, CDR1 is LGHDT, CDR2 YNNKEL (reference sequence). Trimming took 4 bases from V and 1 from J; bases not matched to a gene: 5. The CDR3 coding sequence is TGTGCCAGCAGCCCTCGGGGGACAGGGAACACTGAAGCTTTCTTT. The encoded protein is CASSPRGTGNTEAFF.

The chain is built from TRBV7-9 and TRBJ2-7; 9 bases fit TRBD2. The V gene's germline CDR1 is SEHNR and CDR2 FQNEAQ (reference sequence). This CDR3 region has 14 residues. The junction had 8 bases not matched to a gene; V was cut back by 5 bases and J by 6 bases. The CDR3 DNA follows: TGTGCCAGCAGCCACCCTAGCGGGACCCCCGAGCAGTACTTC. This translates into CASSHPSGTPEQYF.

CDR3 sequence reads: CAISERQTIGNTIYF. CDR3 in DNA: TGTGCCATCAGTGAACGACAGACAATAGGAAACACCATATATTTT. This chain joins TRBV10-3 and TRBJ1-3; possibly TRBD1 for D (5 bases). The germline CDR1 and CDR2 sequences are ENHRY and SYGVKD. V lost 3 bases, J lost 4 bases, and 13 bases lay in between. There are 15 residues in the CDR3.

CDR3 sequence (DNA): TGTGCCAGCAGCTTTACTAGCGGGGGCGTCGACGAGCAGTACTTC. Translation: CASSFTSGGVDEQYF. The rearrangement uses TRBV7-9 and TRBJ2-7; TRBD2 agrees at 11 bases. Germline-derived CDR1 and CDR2 are SEHNR and FQNEAQ (reference sequence). The junction had 6 bases not matched to a gene; V was cut back by 3 bases and J by 5 bases. CDR3 length: 15 residues.